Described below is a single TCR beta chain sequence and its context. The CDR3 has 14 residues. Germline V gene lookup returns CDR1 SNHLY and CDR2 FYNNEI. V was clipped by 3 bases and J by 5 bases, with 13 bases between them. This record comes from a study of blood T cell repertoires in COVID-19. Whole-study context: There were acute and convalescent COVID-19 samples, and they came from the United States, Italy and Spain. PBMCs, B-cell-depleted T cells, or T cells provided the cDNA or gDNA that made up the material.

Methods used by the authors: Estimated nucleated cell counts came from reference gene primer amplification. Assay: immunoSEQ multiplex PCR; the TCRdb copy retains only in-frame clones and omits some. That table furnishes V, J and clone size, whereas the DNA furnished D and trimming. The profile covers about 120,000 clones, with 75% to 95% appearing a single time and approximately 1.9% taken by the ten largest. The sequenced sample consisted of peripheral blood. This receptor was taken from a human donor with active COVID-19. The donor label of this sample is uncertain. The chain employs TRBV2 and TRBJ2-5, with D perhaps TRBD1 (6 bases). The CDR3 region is CASSEAGAQETQYF. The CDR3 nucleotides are TGTGCCAGCAGTGAGGCAGGGGCCCAGGAGACCCAGTACTTC. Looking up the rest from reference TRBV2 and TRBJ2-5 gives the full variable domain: EPEVTQTPSHQVTQMGQEVILRCVPISNHLYFYWYRQILGQKVEFLVSFYNNEISEKSEIFDDQFSVERPDGSNFTLKIRSTKLEDSAMYFCASSEAGAQETQYFGPGTRLLVL.